The TCR beta chain described here comes from a study of blood T cell repertoires in COVID-19. Study-wide context: Samples taken during acute and convalescent COVID-19 were collected in the United States, Italy and Spain.

The protocol was immunoSEQ multiplex PCR, while the TCRdb copy is restricted to in-frame clones and leaves out a portion. The sample comprises some 75,000 clones, more than 70% of which are singletons, and around 13% rests with the top ten. Material: peripheral blood. This receptor was taken from a man aged 50 or older with COVID-19, enrolled during active disease.

CDR3 residues: CASSVGERPQETQYF. The DNA of the CDR3 is TGTGCCAGCAGCGTAGGGGAGCGGCCCCAAGAGACCCAGTACTTC. This chain joins TRBV9 and TRBJ2-5; TRBD2 might be the D (5 bases). The germline gives CDR1 SGDLS, CDR2 YYNGEE. V was shortened by 0 bases and J by 1 base, with 10 bases between the two germline ends. The CDR3 length is 15 residues.